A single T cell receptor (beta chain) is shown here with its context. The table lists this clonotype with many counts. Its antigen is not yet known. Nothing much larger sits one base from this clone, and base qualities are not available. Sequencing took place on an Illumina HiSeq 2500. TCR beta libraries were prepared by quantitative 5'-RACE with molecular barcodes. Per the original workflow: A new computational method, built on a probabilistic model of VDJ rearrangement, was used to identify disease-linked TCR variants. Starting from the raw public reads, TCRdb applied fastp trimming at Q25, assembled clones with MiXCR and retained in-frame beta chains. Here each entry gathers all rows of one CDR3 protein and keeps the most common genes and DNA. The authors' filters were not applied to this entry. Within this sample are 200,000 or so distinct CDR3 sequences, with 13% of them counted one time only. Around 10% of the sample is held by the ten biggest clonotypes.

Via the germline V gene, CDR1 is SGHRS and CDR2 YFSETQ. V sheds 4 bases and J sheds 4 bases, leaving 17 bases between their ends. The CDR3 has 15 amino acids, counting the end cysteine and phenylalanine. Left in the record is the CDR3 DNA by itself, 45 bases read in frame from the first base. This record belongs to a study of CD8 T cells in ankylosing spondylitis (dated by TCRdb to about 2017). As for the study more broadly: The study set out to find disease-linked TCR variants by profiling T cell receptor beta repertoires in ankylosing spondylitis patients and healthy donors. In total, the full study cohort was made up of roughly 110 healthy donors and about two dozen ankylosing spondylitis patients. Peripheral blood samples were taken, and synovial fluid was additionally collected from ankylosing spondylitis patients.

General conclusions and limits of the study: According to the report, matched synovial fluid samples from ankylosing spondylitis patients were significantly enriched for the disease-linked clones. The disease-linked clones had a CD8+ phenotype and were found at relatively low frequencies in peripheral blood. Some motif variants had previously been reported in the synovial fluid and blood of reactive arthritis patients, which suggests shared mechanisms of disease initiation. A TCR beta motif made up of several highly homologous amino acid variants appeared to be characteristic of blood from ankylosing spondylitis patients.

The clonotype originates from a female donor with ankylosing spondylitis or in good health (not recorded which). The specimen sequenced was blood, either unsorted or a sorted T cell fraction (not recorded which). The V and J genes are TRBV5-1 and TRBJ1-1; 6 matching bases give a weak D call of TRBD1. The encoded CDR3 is CASSNSGVQGTEAFF. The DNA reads TGCGCCAGCAGCAACTCAGGGGTCCAGGGCACTGAAGCTTTCTTT.